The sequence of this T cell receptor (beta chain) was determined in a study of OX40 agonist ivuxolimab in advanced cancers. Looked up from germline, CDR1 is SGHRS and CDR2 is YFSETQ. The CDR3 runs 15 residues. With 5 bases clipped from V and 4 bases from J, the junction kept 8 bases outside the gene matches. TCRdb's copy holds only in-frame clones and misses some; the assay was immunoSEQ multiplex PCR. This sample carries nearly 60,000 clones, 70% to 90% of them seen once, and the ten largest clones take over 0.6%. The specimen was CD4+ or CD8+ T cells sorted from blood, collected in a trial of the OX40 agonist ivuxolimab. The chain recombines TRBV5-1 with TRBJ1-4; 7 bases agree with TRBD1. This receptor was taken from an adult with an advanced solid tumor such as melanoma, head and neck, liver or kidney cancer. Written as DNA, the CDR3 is TGCGCCAGCAGTCTAGGGGACAGCGGTAATGAAAAACTGTTTTTT. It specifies CASSLGDSGNEKLFF.